The 3 T cell receptor beta chains below were found in one sample sequenced in a study of T-cell reconstitution after alpha-beta-depleted transplantation in children. As it was prepared, the TCRbeta library received unique molecular identifiers. TCRdb reprocessed the PCR reads via MiXCR and lists one record per CDR3 protein. The sample has about 600,000 distinct CDR3 sequences; roughly 10% are singletons. Sequenced material: PBMCs from the stem cell graft donor, taken from the stem cell graft. These TCRs come from a human donor who donated a stem cell graft to a child with acute myeloid leukemia.

This clonotype has at least ten counts. V is TRBV5-6 and J is TRBJ2-3; D not resolved. Germline assignment: CDR1 SGHDT and CDR2 YYEEEE. Trimming took off 4 bases at V and 4 bases at J, with 7 bases between the two ends. This CDR3 spans 12 amino acids. The CDR3 DNA follows: TGTGCCAGCAGCATAAAACCAGATACGCAGTATTTT. Translation: CASSIKPDTQYF.

This clonotype was counted between two and nine times. At one end the junction does not follow the germline gene, possibly because of a read error. The V call is TRBV20-1, the J call TRBJ2-4; 8 bases fit TRBD2. Germline values: CDR1 DFQATT, CDR2 SNEGSKA (reference sequence). The CDR3 runs 12 residues. This CDR3 reads CSARGGLGSPSF. The CDR3, as DNA: TGCAGTGCTAGAGGGGGACTAGGTAGTCCCTCCTTC.

The gene calls are TRBV20-1 and TRBJ2-2, with 9 bases that match TRBD2. Germline-derived CDR1 and CDR2 are DFQATT and SNEGSKA (reference sequence). This CDR3 is built from 17 residues. CDR3 loop: CCARVPGLASNTGELFF. For the CDR3, the DNA is TGCTGCGCTAGGGTACCGGGACTAGCTTCGAACACCGGGGAGCTGTTTTTT.